The clone carrying this T cell receptor beta chain was seen a handful of times. What it recognizes is unknown. The junction departs from germline at one end; a sequencing error may be responsible. Healthy people donating bone marrow made up the donors. The PCR employed 60 Vbeta primers together with 13 Jbeta primers. Only in-frame clones appear in the TCRdb table, and some are missing; sequencing was by immunoSEQ multiplex PCR. The data contain around 150,000 clones, around four fifths of them singletons. These data come from a study of cytomegalovirus exposure and HLA in healthy donors. Findings of the study overall: As a later analysis showed, several of the most significant clusters appeared to be linked to common viral pathogens.

Germline V gene data show CDR1 as LGHNA and CDR2 as YNFKEQ. This CDR3 is built from 12 residues. This receptor was obtained from a male donor in good health and CMV-seronegative. This sequence joins TRBV4-2 and TRBJ2-1; no definite D call. The sequenced sample consisted of PBMCs. CDR3 loop: CASSHSFNEQFF. CDR3 in DNA: TGTGCCAGCAGCCATTCCTTCAATGAGCAGTTCTTC.